This T cell receptor beta chain was recovered during a study of blood T cell repertoires in COVID-19. Profiled with immunoSEQ multiplex PCR; TCRdb holds only in-frame clones, not every one. Here the sample spans 250,000 to 350,000 clones, more than 70% being singletons. Trimming took 2 bases from V and 2 from J; bases not matched to a gene: 13. The CDR3 spans 18 residues. Germline V gene lookup returns CDR1 MNHGY and CDR2 SVAAGI. The V call is TRBV6-9, the J call TRBJ2-7, with 9 nucleotides matching TRBD2. The receptor's source is a woman under 40 with COVID-19, enrolled during active disease. Specimen: peripheral blood. DNA for the CDR3: TGTGCCAGCAGTTATCGGTTGCGGACTAGCGCCACAACCTACGAGCAGTACTTC. It is translated as CASSYRLRTSATTYEQYF.